This T cell receptor (beta chain) was sequenced for a study of shared clonotypes between healthy human individuals. As defined, naive CD8 cells were CD45RO-negative and positively selected for CCR7, with terminally differentiated effector memory CD45RA+ cells excluded. Only in-frame clones appear in the TCRdb table, and some are missing; sequencing was by immunoSEQ multiplex PCR. The sample includes over 2 million clones, 85% to 95% of them seen just once. Germline lookup yields CDR1 MGHRA and CDR2 YSYEKL. The CDR3 runs to 15 residues. Between the trimmed V and J ends, which lost 0 bases and 4 bases, there was a span of 12 bases. For this clone: Additional DNA sequences in this sample encode the identical CDR3.

The TCR comes from a man aged 18 to 29 in good health. Sequenced material: naive CD8+ T cells sorted from blood. V is TRBV4-1 and J is TRBJ1-2; D unresolved. As DNA, the CDR3 is TGCGCCAGCAGCCAAGATCGGAGCACCGGCTATGGCTACACCTTC. This translates into CASSQDRSTGYGYTF.